This T cell receptor beta chain was retrieved from a study of blood T cell repertoires in COVID-19. Turning to the study itself: COVID-19 samples collected from the United States, Italy and Spain covered acute and convalescent phases. PBMCs, B-cell-depleted T cells, or T cells were the source of the cDNA or gDNA that made up the material.

Some clones are missing from TCRdb's copy, which holds only in-frame ones; the method was immunoSEQ multiplex PCR. The data hold about 130,000 clones, with approximately 85% observed a single time. The CDR3 sequence is 12 residues long. V lost 8 bases to trimming and J lost 7 bases, with 15 bases between them. The germline gives CDR1 SGHDT, CDR2 YYEEEE. Seattle's cohort entered during active infection and was followed longitudinally. This receptor was obtained from an elderly woman with COVID-19, enrolled during active disease. The specimen was peripheral blood. The chain joins TRBV5-6 to TRBJ1-1; D perhaps matches TRBD1 (6 bases). CDR3 protein: CASGTRQVEAFF. The CDR3 DNA sequence: TGTGCCAGTGGGACCCGACAGGTTGAAGCTTTCTTT.